This entry features one T cell receptor (beta chain) sequence. The antigen remains unidentified. These data come from a study of lymphopenia after photon versus proton radiotherapy. The V end was cut by 4 bases, the J end by 6 bases, with 19 bases between. The germline V gene encodes CDR1 LGHNA and CDR2 YSLEER. This CDR3 is 15 amino acids long. Overall study results and limits: Relative stability marked proton patients; photon patients lost diversity and naive cells.

Profiled with immunoSEQ multiplex PCR; TCRdb holds only in-frame clones, not every one. Of approximately 80,000 clones listed, around four fifths were seen once; the top ten hold over 1.2%. This chain links TRBV4-3 with TRBJ2-7; D perhaps matches TRBD2 (6 bases). The TCR originated in a man between 60 and 75 years old with pancreatic cancer. Source: peripheral blood, taken from a patient treated with proton-based radiotherapy. The CDR3 spells CASSPSTGVGREQYF. The CDR3 nucleotides are TGCGCCAGCAGCCCATCTACGGGAGTGGGCCGCGAGCAGTACTTC.